The clone carrying this TCR beta chain was seen more than once but under ten times. Its specificity is unknown. These data belong to a study of T-cell reconstitution after alpha-beta-depleted transplantation in children. The CDR3 runs to 13 residues. The ends were cut back, 6 bases at V and 1 base at J, with 7 bases in the middle. Germline V gene lookup returns CDR1 DFQATT and CDR2 SNEGSKA (reference sequence). The library targeted TCRbeta and was prepared with unique molecular identifiers. TCRdb analysed the PCR reads with MiXCR anew, one entry per CDR3 protein. The sample comprises tens of thousands of distinct CDR3 sequences, under 8% of which are singletons, and approximately 7% rests with the top ten. Whole-study results and caveats: T cells produced anew were the main source of T-cell counts and diversity one year after transplant. The study reportedly traced alpha-beta T cells about two months after transplant to several hundred expanded graft clones. There were some patients whose high TCRbeta diversity at day 60 came from surviving recipient T cells and thymic progenitors.

This clonotype was obtained from a male patient younger than 18 who had a stem cell transplant for acute myeloid leukemia, so the T cells may come from the graft donor. This specimen consisted of PBMCs, mostly from graft donor cells, obtained 180 days after TCRalphabeta/CD19-depleted stem cell transplant. The V gene is TRBV20-1, the J gene TRBJ1-6; D may be TRBD1 (6 bases). CDR3 loop: CSAGTSYNSPLHF. The CDR3 region has the DNA TGCAGTGCCGGGACATCCTATAATTCACCCCTCCACTTT.